This is a list of T cell receptor beta chains from one sample in a study of cytomegalovirus exposure and HLA in healthy donors. Assay: immunoSEQ multiplex PCR; the TCRdb copy retains only in-frame clones and omits some. The sample carries 110,000 or so clones, 70% to 90% recorded once. The specimen was PBMCs. These receptors all stem from a man younger than 35 in good health and CMV-seronegative. Each CDR3 is given without its conserved first and last residue.

TRBV5-4	TRBJ1-2	ASSLGTGRGYT
TRBV28	TRBJ1-3	ASSLKQEFTGNTIY
TRBV19	TRBJ1-1	ASSVTDRGMNTEAF
TRBV7-8	TRBJ1-1	ASSWSGSQAF
TRBV9	TRBJ2-7	ASSVDPRGAYEQY
TRBV5-1	TRBJ1-4	ASTSIGEKLF
TRBV7-2	TRBJ2-2	ASSPRIAGGPGGTGELF
TRBV30	TRBJ1-3	AWDRSSGNTIY
TRBV5-1	TRBJ1-1	ASSPGGNTEAF
TRBV4-2	TRBJ2-3	ASSVLGQEMDTQY
TRBV7-9	TRBJ1-1	ASSLGEAAEAF
TRBV28	TRBJ2-1	ASTSFATPSARRNEQF
TRBV7-2	TRBJ1-1	ASSLSSVTEAF
TRBV18	TRBJ2-7	ASSPAGFNEQY
TRBV7-8	TRBJ2-7	ASSLVFANYEQY
TRBV19	TRBJ2-1	ASSIRLAGGYNEQF
TRBV27	TRBJ2-7	ASSLRAGGYEQY
TRBV28	TRBJ2-3	ASIGGRIDTQY
TRBV7-2	TRBJ1-2	ASSAPGQANYGYT
TRBV7-9	TRBJ2-7	ASSPSGLAGAYEQY
TRBV6-1	TRBJ2-7	ASSEPQGAYEQY
TRBV29-1	TRBJ2-7	SVEFSGENSYEQY
TRBV18	TRBJ2-7	ASSPRVSGGIYEQY
TRBV5-5	TRBJ2-2	ASSLGGQGAGELF
TRBV27	TRBJ1-5	ASSLLQGSNQPQH
TRBV28	TRBJ2-7	ASSNYYEQY
TRBV10-3	TRBJ1-1	AIRPGVGRTEAF
TRBV4-3	TRBJ2-3	ASSPGQGTDTQY
TRBV29-1	TRBJ1-1	SVDRGGMNTEAF
TRBV29-1	TRBJ2-7	SVDSGESYEQY
TRBV6-5	TRBJ1-4	ASSYSGVGNEKLF
TRBV2	TRBJ1-5	ASSAGSNQPQH
TRBV10-3	TRBJ2-1	AISDISGGSSYNEQF
TRBV6-6	TRBJ2-3	ASSLTSGSTDTQY
TRBV5-6	TRBJ1-6	ASSSRQGGSSYNSPLH
TRBV21-1	TRBJ2-3	ASSKEYWGAGYCTDTQY
TRBV19	TRBJ2-7	ASSMGPSGSYEQY